This T cell receptor beta chain was sequenced during a study of graft-versus-host responses after intestinal transplantation. The study, taken as a whole, reports: High graft-versus-host to host-versus-graft clonal ratios were found in allografts of patients who had graft-donor T cell macrochimerism. Some GvH clones appeared in ileal mucosa or blood before recipient bone marrow.

About this clone: Its specificity is not known.

Method: immunoSEQ multiplex PCR; TCRdb's copy keeps in-frame clones and lacks some. In the table there are 50,000 or so clones, 91% of which are singletons. This specimen consisted of PBMCs, obtained around 120 days after intestinal transplantation. The receptor was isolated from a human patient who received an intestinal transplant, so some T cells may come from the graft donor.

CDR3 region: CASRDRLMNTEAFF. CDR3 in DNA: TGTGCCAGCAGGGACAGGCTAATGAACACTGAAGCTTTCTTT. The J gene is TRBJ1-1, the V gene TRBV6-5; 7 bases map to TRBD1. The length of the CDR3 is 14 residues. The V gene end was trimmed by 6 bases and the J gene end by 0 bases; junction bases not matched to a gene: 4. Germline V gives CDR1 MNHEY, CDR2 SVGAGI.